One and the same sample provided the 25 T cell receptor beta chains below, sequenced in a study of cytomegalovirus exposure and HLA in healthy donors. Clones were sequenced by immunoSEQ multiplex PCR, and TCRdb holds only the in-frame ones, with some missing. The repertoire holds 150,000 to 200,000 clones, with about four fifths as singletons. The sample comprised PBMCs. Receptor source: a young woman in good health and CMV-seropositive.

The CDR3 protein is CASSPTPGQLNTEAFF. In DNA, the CDR3 is TGTGCCAGCAGCCCGACCCCGGGACAGCTGAACACTGAAGCTTTCTTT. The rearrangement joins TRBV7-3 to TRBJ1-1; 7 bases are shared with TRBD1. There are 16 residues in the CDR3. Germline CDR1 reads SGHTA; CDR2 reads FQGTGA. V trimming: 5 bases; J trimming: 0 bases; junction bases outside the gene matches: 9. Looking up the rest from reference TRBV7-3 and TRBJ1-1 gives the full variable domain: GAGVSQTPSNKVTEKGKYVELRCDPISGHTALYWYRQSLGQGPEFLIYFQGTGAADDSGLPNDRFFAVRPEGSVSTLKIQRTERGDSAVYLCASSPTPGQLNTEAFFGQGTRLTVV.

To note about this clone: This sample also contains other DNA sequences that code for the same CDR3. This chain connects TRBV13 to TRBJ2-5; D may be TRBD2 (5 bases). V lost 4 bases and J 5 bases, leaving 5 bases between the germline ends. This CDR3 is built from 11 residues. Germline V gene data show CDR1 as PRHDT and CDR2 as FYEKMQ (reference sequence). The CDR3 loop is CASSSGETQYF. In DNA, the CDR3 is TGTGCCAGCAGCTCGGGGGAGACCCAGTACTTC.

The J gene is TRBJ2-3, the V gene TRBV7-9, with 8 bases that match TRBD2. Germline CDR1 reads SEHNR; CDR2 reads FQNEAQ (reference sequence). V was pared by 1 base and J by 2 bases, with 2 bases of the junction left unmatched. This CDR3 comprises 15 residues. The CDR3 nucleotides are TGTGCCAGCAGCTTAGGTAGCGGGGACACAGATACGCAGTATTTT. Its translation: CASSLGSGDTDTQYF.

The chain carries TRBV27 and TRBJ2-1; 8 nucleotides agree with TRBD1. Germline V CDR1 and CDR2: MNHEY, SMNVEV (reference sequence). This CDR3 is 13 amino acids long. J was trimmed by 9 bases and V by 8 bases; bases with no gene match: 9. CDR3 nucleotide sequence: TGTGCCAGCTCCCACAAACAGGGGGGTGAGCAGTTCTTC. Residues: CASSHKQGGEQFF.

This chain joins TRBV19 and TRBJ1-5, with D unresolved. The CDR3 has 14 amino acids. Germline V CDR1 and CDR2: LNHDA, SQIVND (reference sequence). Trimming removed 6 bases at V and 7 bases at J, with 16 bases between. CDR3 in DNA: TGTGCCAGTAGCTTCCTCGAGCGGGGACAGCCCCAGCATTTT. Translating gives CASSFLERGQPQHF. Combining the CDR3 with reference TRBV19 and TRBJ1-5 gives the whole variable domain DGGITQSPKYLFRKEGQNVTLSCEQNLNHDAMYWYRQDPGQGLRLIYYSQIVNDFQKGDIAEGYSVSREKKESFPLTVTSAQKNPTAFYLCASSFLERGQPQHFGDGTRLSIL.

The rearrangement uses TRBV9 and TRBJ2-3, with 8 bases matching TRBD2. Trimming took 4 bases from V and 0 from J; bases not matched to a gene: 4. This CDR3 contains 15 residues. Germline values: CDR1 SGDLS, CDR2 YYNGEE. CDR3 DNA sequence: TGTGCCAGCAGCATTAGCGGGGAAAGCACAGATACGCAGTATTTT. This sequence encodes CASSISGESTDTQYF.

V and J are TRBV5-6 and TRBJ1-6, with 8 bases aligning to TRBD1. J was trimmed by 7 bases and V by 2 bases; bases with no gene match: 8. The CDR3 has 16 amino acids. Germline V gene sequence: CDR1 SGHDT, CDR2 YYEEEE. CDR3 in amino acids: CASSFLQGAKNSPLHF. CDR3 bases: TGTGCCAGCAGCTTTCTCCAGGGGGCGAAAAATTCACCCCTCCACTTT.

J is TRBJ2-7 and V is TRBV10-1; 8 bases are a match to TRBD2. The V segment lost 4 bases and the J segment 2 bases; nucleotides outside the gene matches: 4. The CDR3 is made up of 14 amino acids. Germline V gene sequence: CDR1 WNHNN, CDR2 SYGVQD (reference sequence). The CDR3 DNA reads TGCGCCAGCAGTGGGGTAGCGGGGCCCTACGAGCAGTACTTC. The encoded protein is CASSGVAGPYEQYF.

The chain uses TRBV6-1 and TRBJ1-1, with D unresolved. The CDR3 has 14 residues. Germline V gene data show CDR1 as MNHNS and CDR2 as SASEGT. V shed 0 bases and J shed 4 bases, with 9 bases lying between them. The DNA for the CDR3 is TGTGCCAGCAGTGAAGCGCACGGTAGCACTGAAGCTTTCTTT. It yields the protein CASSEAHGSTEAFF.

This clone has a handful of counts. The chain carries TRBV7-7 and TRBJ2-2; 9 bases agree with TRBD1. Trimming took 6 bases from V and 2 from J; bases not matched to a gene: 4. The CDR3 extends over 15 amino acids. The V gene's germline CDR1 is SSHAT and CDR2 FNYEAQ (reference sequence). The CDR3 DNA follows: TGTGCCAGCAGGGAGGGACAGGGTAACACCGGGGAGCTGTTTTTT. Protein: CASREGQGNTGELFF.

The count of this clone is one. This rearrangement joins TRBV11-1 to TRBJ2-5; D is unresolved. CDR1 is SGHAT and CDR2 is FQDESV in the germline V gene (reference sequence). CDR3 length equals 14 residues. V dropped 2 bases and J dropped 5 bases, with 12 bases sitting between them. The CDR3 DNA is TGTGCCAGCAGCTTAAACCGTCTCAGGGAGACCCAGTACTTC. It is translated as CASSLNRLRETQYF.

CDR3 region: CASSLGAEETQYF. The CDR3 nucleotides read TGTGCCAGCAGCCTGGGGGCGGAAGAGACCCAGTACTTC. The rearrangement uses TRBV11-1 and TRBJ2-5, with D tentatively TRBD1 (6 bases). Trimming cost V 5 bases and J 3 bases, with 10 bases left between them. The CDR3 has 13 amino acids. The germline gives CDR1 SGHAT, CDR2 FQDESV (reference sequence).

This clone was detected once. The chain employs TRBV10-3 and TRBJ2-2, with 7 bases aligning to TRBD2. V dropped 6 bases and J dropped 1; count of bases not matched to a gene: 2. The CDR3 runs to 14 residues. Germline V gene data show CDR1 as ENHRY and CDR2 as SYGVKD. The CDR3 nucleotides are TGTGCCATCAGCCCGGGGGGGAACACCGGGGAGCTGTTTTTT. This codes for CAISPGGNTGELFF.

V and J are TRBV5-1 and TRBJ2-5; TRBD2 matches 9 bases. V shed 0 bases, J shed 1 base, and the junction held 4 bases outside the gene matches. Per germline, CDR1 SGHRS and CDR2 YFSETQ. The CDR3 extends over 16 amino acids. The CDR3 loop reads CASSLGRAGGQETQYF. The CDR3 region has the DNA TGCGCCAGCAGCTTGGGGCGAGCGGGGGGCCAAGAGACCCAGTACTTC.

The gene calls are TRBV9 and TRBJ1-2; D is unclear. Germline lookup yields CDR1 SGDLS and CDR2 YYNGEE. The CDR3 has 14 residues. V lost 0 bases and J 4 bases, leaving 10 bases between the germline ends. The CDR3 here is CASSVGVSAYGYTF. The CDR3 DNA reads TGTGCCAGCAGCGTAGGAGTCAGCGCCTATGGCTACACCTTC.

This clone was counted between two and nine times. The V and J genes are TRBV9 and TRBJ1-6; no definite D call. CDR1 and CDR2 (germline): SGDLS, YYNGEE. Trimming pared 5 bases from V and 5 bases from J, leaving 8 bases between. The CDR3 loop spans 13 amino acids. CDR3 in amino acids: CASSRRDNSPLHF. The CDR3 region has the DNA TGTGCCAGCAGTCGGAGGGATAATTCACCCCTCCACTTT.

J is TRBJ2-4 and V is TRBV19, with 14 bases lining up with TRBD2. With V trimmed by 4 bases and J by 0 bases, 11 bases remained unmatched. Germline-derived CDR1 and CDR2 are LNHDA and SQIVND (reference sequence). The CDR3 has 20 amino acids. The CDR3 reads CASSTHSGLAGVKAKNIQYF. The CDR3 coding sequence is TGTGCCAGTAGTACTCACTCGGGACTAGCGGGGGTCAAAGCCAAAAACATTCAGTACTTC.

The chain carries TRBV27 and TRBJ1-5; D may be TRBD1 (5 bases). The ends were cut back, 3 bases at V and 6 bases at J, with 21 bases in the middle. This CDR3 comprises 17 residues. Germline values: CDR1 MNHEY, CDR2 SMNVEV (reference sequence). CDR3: CASSFYGVGGVTQPQHF. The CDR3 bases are TGTGCCAGCAGTTTTTATGGGGTCGGGGGTGTAACTCAGCCCCAGCATTTT.

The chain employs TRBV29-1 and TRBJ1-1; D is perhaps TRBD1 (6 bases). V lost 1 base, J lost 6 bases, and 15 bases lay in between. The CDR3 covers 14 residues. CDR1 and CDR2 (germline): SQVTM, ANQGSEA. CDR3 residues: CSVEVAGEVPEAFF. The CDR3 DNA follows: TGCAGCGTTGAAGTTGCAGGGGAAGTCCCTGAAGCTTTCTTT.

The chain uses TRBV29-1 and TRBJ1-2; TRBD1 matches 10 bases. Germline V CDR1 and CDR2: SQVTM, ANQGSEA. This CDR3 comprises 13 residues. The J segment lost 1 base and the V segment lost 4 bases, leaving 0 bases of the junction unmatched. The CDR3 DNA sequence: TGCAGCGTTGGGGACAGGGGTAACTATGGCTACACCTTC. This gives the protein CSVGDRGNYGYTF.

The CDR3, as DNA: TGTGCCAGTAGTCTTCGACAGGACAGCAATCAGCCCCAGCATTTT. This gives the protein CASSLRQDSNQPQHF. This rearrangement joins TRBV19 to TRBJ1-5; possibly TRBD1 for D (6 bases). The CDR3 is 15 amino acids. Looked up from germline, CDR1 is LNHDA and CDR2 is SQIVND (reference sequence). V lost 5 bases, J lost 1 base, and 12 bases lay in between.

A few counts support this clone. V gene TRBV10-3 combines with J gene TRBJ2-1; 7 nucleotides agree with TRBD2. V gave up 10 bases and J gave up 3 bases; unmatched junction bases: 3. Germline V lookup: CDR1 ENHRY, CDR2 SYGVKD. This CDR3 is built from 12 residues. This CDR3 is CATLADYNEQFF. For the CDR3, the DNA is TGTGCCACGCTAGCGGACTACAATGAGCAGTTCTTC.

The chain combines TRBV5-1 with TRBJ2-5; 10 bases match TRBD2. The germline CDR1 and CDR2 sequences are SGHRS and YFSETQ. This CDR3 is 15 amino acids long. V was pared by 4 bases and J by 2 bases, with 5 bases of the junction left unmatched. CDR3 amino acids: CASSVSGGKQETQYF. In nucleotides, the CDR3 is TGCGCCAGCAGCGTTAGCGGGGGGAAACAAGAGACCCAGTACTTC.

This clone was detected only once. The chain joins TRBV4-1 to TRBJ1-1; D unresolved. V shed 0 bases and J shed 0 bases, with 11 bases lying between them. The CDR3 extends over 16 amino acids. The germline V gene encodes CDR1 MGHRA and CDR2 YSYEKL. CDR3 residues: CASSQESGLVNTEAFF. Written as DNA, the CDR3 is TGCGCCAGCAGCCAAGAAAGCGGGCTGGTGAACACTGAAGCTTTCTTT.

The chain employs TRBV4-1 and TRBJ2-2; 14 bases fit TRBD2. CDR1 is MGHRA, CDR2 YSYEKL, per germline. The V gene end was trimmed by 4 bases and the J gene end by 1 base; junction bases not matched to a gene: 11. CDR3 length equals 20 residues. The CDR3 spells CASSLLPGLAGDKNTGELFF. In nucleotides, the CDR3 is TGCGCCAGCAGCCTGCTACCGGGACTAGCGGGGGACAAGAACACCGGGGAGCTGTTTTTT.